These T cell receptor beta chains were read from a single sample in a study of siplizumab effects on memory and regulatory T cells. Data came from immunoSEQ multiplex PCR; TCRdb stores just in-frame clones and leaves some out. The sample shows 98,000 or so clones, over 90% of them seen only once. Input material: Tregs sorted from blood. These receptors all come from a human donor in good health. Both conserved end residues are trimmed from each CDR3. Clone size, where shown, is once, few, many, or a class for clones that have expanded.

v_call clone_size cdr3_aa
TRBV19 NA ASSIRPPTTDTQY
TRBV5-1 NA ASSFLNRLAGSEQF
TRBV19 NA ASAKPTGAGANVLT
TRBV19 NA ASSQTGMNTEAF
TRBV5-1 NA ASSPGTGTSEQY
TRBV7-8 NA ASSLSGGVDGYT
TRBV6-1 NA ASSDGQINQPQH
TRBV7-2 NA ASSLIGRGGTGELF
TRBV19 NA ASSARDGSYEQY
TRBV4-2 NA ASSPQGSGANVLT
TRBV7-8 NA ASSLGHRNQPQH
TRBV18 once ASSPPDDRNTEAF